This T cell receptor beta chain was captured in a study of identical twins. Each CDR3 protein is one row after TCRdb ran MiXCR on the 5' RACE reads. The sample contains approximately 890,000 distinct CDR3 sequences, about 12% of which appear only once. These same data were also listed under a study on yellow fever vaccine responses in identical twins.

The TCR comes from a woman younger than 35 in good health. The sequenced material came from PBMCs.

Here the CDR3 reads CASTLRGEPQHF. The CDR3 bases are TGTGCCAGCACCTTACGTGGAGAGCCCCAGCATTTT. J is TRBJ1-5 and V is TRBV6-6; D call uncertain. The CDR3 runs to 12 residues. Germline values: CDR1 MNHNY, CDR2 SVGAGI (reference sequence). V was cut by 7 bases and J by 8 bases, with 12 bases left in between.